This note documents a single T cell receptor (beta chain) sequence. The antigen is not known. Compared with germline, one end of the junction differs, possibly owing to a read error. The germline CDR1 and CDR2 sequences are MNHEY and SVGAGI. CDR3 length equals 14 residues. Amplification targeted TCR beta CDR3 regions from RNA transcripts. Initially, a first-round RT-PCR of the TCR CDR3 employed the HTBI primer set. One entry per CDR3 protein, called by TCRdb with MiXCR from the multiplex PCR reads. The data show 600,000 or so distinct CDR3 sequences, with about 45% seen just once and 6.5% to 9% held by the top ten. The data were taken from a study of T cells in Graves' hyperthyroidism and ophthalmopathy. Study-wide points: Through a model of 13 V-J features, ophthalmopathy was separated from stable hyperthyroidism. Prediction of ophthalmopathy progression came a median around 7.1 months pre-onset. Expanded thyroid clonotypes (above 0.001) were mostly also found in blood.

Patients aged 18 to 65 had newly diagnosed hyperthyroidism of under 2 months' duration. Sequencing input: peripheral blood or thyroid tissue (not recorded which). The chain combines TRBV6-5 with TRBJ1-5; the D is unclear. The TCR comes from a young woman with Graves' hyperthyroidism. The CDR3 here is CAISYGRVRQPQHF. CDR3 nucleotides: TGTGCCATCAGTTACGGAAGGGTTCGGCAGCCCCAGCATTTT.